This TCR beta chain was captured by sequencing in a study of blood T cells in healthy people across ages. Whole-study findings and limits: Higher diversity, along with more naive CD4+ cells, distinguished long-lived donors from aged donors. Expanded clonotype shifts may have been confounded, as the donors had an unknown CMV status.

This clonotype came up a few times. Its antigen is undetermined. The CDR3 is 15 residues long. Germline V CDR1 and CDR2: SGHTA, FQGNSA. J gave up 4 bases and V 5 bases, and 5 bases lay outside the gene matches. Combining a sample-barcoded 5' primer with a J-beta primer mix, a second PCR ran for roughly 6 to 11 cycles. Each TCR beta cDNA got a 12-nucleotide random molecular identifier. TCRdb itself ran the 5' RACE reads through MiXCR, one entry per CDR3 protein. The table lists roughly 700,000 distinct CDR3 sequences, 45% to 50% of them singletons, with around a third in the top ten. Sequenced input: blood. This receptor was taken from a woman aged 55-69 years in good health. The chain links TRBV7-2 to TRBJ2-7; TRBD2 aligns across 13 bases. The chain's CDR3 is CASSRALAGGYEQYF. The CDR3 DNA reads as TGTGCCAGCAGCCGTGCACTAGCGGGAGGGTACGAGCAGTACTTC. Complete variable domain (other parts from reference TRBV7-2 and TRBJ2-7): GAGVSQSPSNKVTEKGKDVELRCDPISGHTALYWYRQSLGQGLEFLIYFQGNSAPDKSGLPSDRFSAERTGGSVSTLTIQRTQQEDSAVYLCASSRALAGGYEQYFGPGTRLTVT.